This T cell receptor (beta chain) derives from a study of control samples from healthy donors and cancer patients. Using immunoSEQ multiplex PCR, the repertoire was profiled, and TCRdb retains in-frame clones only, with some absent. The profile shows about 22,000 clones, roughly four fifths of them singletons. The CDR3 extends over 17 amino acids. V was clipped by 7 bases and J by 0 bases, with 16 bases between them. The germline CDR1 and CDR2 sequences are LNHDA and SQIVND (reference sequence). This chain links TRBV19 with TRBJ2-6; D might be TRBD1 (5 bases). The sequence came from a man aged 55 to 69 with head and neck cancer. The sample taken for sequencing was PBMCs. The CDR3 coding sequence is TGTGCCAGTAACGACCAAAGGGGTAGCTCTGGGGCCAACGTCCTGACTTTC. This sequence encodes CASNDQRGSSGANVLTF.